Listed below are T cell receptor beta chains from one sample, sequenced in a study of blood T cell repertoires in COVID-19. Libraries were prepared by immunoSEQ multiplex PCR; TCRdb keeps only in-frame clonotypes and omits some of them. The sample lists about 410,000 clones, about 89% seen once, with roughly 1.4% in the top ten. The sample taken for sequencing was peripheral blood. These receptors were obtained from a woman between 35 and 50 years old with COVID-19, enrolled during active disease. Each CDR3 is given with its conserved first and last residue. D genes are given only for firm matches. Some rows mark clone size as missing; the rest say once, few, many or name a class of expanded clone.

>.|TRBV5-1|TRBD1|14|TRBJ1-2
TGCGCCAGCAGCTCCGGGACAGGGGGTTATGGCTACACCTTC
CASSSGTGGYGYTF
>.|TRBV2|TRBD1|14|TRBJ1-3
TGTGCCAGCGCGACAGGGAGCTCTGGAAACACCATATATTTT
CASATGSSGNTIYF
>.|TRBV7-2|TRBD1|15|TRBJ2-7
TGTGCCAGCAGCCAGAGACAGGGGTATATCTACGAGCAGTACTTC
CASSQRQGYIYEQYF
>.|TRBV19|TRBD1|15|TRBJ1-6
TGTGCCAGTACTTTGGACAGGGTAGGAAATTCACCCCTCCACTTT
CASTLDRVGNSPLHF
>.|TRBV6-1|TRBD1|15|TRBJ2-7
TGTGCCAGCAGTAACCGGGACAGGGGCACCTACGAGCAGTACTTC
CASSNRDRGTYEQYF
>.|TRBV5-1|TRBD2|13|TRBJ2-7
TGCGCCAGCACAAATCCGGGAGGGTCCGAGCAGTACTTC
CASTNPGGSEQYF
>.|TRBV7-2|.|14|TRBJ1-2
TGTGCCAGCAGCTTATCTCCTACTAACTATGGCTACACCTTC
CASSLSPTNYGYTF
>once|TRBV10-3|TRBD2|15|TRBJ2-3
TGTGCGACTCTGGCGAAGCGGGGGGGAGGAGATACGCAGTATTTT
CATLAKRGGGDTQYF
>.|TRBV6-5|.|15|TRBJ1-1
TGTGCCAGCAGTTACCTGGGGGCGTTGGACACTGAAGCTTTCTTT
CASSYLGALDTEAFF
>.|TRBV27|TRBD2|17|TRBJ2-7
TGTGCCAGCAGTTTTGTCGTTTGGCTAGCGGGTACCTACGAGCAGTACTTC
CASSFVVWLAGTYEQYF
>.|TRBV4-3|.|17|TRBJ2-3
TGCGCCAGCAGCCAAGAGGCCAGGGCGCGGAGCACAGATACGCAGTATTTT
CASSQEARARSTDTQYF
>.|TRBV5-8|.|16|TRBJ1-4
TGTGCCAGCAGCTCCGCTAGACCTACGCATAATGAAAAACTGTTTTTT
CASSSARPTHNEKLFF
>.|TRBV19|TRBD2|14|TRBJ2-1
TGTGCCAGTAGAGAAGCGGGGGGGCCCAATGAGCAGTTCTTC
CASREAGGPNEQFF
>.|TRBV5-1|TRBD1|14|TRBJ2-5
TGCGCCAGCAGCTTGGCCGGGACAGCAGAGACCCAGTACTTC
CASSLAGTAETQYF
>.|TRBV19|TRBD2|19|TRBJ2-2
TGTGCCAGTAGTATAGCTCCCCTAGCGGGAGCCGCGAACACCGGGGAGCTGTTTTTT
CASSIAPLAGAANTGELFF
>few|TRBV19|TRBD1|15|TRBJ1-1
TGTGCCAGTAGTCTAATGGGACAGGGATCCACTGAAGCTTTCTTT
CASSLMGQGSTEAFF
>.|TRBV28|TRBD2|15|TRBJ2-7
TGTGCCAGCAGAGTGAGCGGGGGAGCAAACTACGAGCAGTACTTC
CASRVSGGANYEQYF
>.|TRBV11-2|.|15|TRBJ1-6
TGTGCCAGCAGCTTAGTGCGGGGGGCGAGTACACCCCTCCACTTT
CASSLVRGASTPLHF
>.|TRBV7-8|.|14|TRBJ2-7
TGTGCCAGCAGCTTAATCGAGGGGGTCCACGAGCAGTACTTC
CASSLIEGVHEQYF
>.|TRBV6-6|TRBD1|18|TRBJ1-2
TGTGCCAGCAGTCCAAGAGGGGGAGACAGGGGGGCTAACTATGGCTACACCTTC
CASSPRGGDRGANYGYTF
>.|TRBV20-1|TRBD2|15|TRBJ2-7
TGCAGTGCTAGTCCACTAGCGGGGGATTTCTACGAGCAGTACTTC
CSASPLAGDFYEQYF
>few|TRBV9|.|16|TRBJ1-1
TGTGCCAGCAGCCGACTGGACAGCTCACTTCTGACTGAAGCTTTCTTT
CASSRLDSSLLTEAFF
>.|TRBV4-1|.|19|TRBJ1-4
TGCGCCAGCAGCCCGGAGCTAGGCAGGGCCTATGCAACTAATGAAAAACTGTTTTTT
CASSPELGRAYATNEKLFF
>few|TRBV20-1|.|14|TRBJ1-5
TGCAGTGCTAGTTTTCAGGGAAAGGATCAGCCCCAGCATTTT
CSASFQGKDQPQHF
>.|TRBV11-3|.|12|TRBJ2-5
TGTGCCAGCAGCCTCAGGGGAGAGACCCAGTACTTC
CASSLRGETQYF
>.|TRBV3-1/TRBV3-2|.|15|TRBJ1-3
TGTGCCAGCAGTCCTACTCTTAGCTCTGGAAACACCATATATTTT
CASSPTLSSGNTIYF
>.|TRBV24-1|TRBD1|17|TRBJ2-2
TGTGCCACCAGTGACCCCGGACAGGGAAGGGACACCGGGGAGCTGTTTTTT
CATSDPGQGRDTGELFF
>.|TRBV19|.|16|TRBJ1-5
TGTGCCAGTCTGAGTAGGGAAGGGGTAGGCGATCAGCCCCAGCATTTT
CASLSREGVGDQPQHF
>.|TRBV18|TRBD1|15|TRBJ2-3
TGTGCCAGCTCGTCCGGGACAGGGGGGCCAGATACGCAGTATTTT
CASSSGTGGPDTQYF
>.|TRBV21-1|.|15|TRBJ1-4
TGTGCCAGCAGCGAGCCCGATCCAACTAATGAAAAACTGTTTTTT
CASSEPDPTNEKLFF
>.|TRBV30|TRBD2|18|TRBJ2-1
TGTGCCTGGAGTGCCGGGACTAGCGGGTATAGCTCCTACAATGAGCAGTTCTTC
CAWSAGTSGYSSYNEQFF
>.|TRBV9|.|14|TRBJ1-2
TGTGCCAGCAGCGTAGGGGCCAGGGGCGGTGGCTACACCTTC
CASSVGARGGGYTF
>.|TRBV4-3|.|17|TRBJ2-2
TGCGCCAGCAGCCTAGGGTTGACAGCCCAGAACACCGGGGAGCTGTTTTTT
CASSLGLTAQNTGELFF
>.|TRBV5-4|TRBD1|15|TRBJ2-5
TGTGCCAGCAGCTTGGACAGGGGGCGCGGGGAGACCCAGTACTTC
CASSLDRGRGETQYF
>once|TRBV3-1/TRBV3-2|TRBD1|20|TRBJ1-3
TGTGCCAGCAGCCAAGATGGGCGAACACAGGGGGCGTATCCTGGAAACACCATATATTTT
CASSQDGRTQGAYPGNTIYF
>.|TRBV27|.|16|TRBJ1-1
TGTGCCAGCAGCCTCAACCCGGGGGTCGGGAACACTGAAGCTTTCTTT
CASSLNPGVGNTEAFF
>.|TRBV7-3|.|14|TRBJ1-1
TGTGCCAGCAGCTCCTCGGGGGGGCTGGCGGAAGCTTTCTTT
CASSSSGGLAEAFF
>.|TRBV7-2|.|18|TRBJ1-5
TGTGCCAGCAGCTTAGGGGCGAGATCCGGGACATTCAATCAGCCCCAGCATTTT
CASSLGARSGTFNQPQHF
>.|TRBV29-1|.|16|TRBJ1-4
TGCAGCGTCGGCACAGCCGTCGGTGCAACTAATGAAAAACTGTTTTTT
CSVGTAVGATNEKLFF
>once|TRBV6-5|TRBD1|15|TRBJ1-1
TGTGCCACCTCCCCAGGGGGCCTATTTGCCACTGAAGCTTTCTTT
CATSPGGLFATEAFF
>.|TRBV28|TRBD2|14|TRBJ2-7
TGTGCCAGCAAGACTAGCGGGAGTGGAAACGAGCAGTACTTC
CASKTSGSGNEQYF
>.|TRBV3-1/TRBV3-2|TRBD1|15|TRBJ1-5
TGTGCCAGCAGCCATAGGGACAGCTGCAATCAGCCCCAGCATTTT
CASSHRDSCNQPQHF
>.|TRBV29-1|.|13|TRBJ1-3
TGCAGCGTTACCGGGACTGTTGGAAACACCATATATTTT
CSVTGTVGNTIYF
>few|TRBV28|TRBD1|15|TRBJ1-2
TGTGCCAGCAGTACGGGACAGGGAGATAACTATGGCTACACCTTC
CASSTGQGDNYGYTF